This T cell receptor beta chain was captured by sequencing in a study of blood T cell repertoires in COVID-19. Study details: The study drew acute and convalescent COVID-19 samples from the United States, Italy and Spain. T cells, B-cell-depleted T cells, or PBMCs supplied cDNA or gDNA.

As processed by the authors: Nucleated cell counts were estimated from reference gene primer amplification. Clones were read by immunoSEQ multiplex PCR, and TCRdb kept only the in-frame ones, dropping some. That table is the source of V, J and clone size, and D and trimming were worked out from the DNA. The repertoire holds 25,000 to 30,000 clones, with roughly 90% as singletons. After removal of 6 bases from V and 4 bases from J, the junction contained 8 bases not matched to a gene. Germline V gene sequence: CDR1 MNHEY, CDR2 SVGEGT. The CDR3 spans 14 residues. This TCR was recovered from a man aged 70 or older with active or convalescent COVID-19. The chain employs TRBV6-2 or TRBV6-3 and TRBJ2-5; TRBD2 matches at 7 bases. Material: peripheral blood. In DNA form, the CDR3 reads TGTGCCAGCAGCCCCGGGGGGTCCCGAGAGACCCAGTACTTC. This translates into CASSPGGSRETQYF.